The TCR beta chain described here comes from a study of cytomegalovirus exposure and HLA in healthy donors. The study's findings and limits: Later analysis suggested links between common viral pathogens and several top significant clusters.

In the case of this clone: Its antigen is not known.

Primers for the PCR totalled 60 Vbeta and 13 Jbeta. This table comes from immunoSEQ multiplex PCR, and its TCRdb copy is limited to in-frame clones, with some not included. The data show tens of thousands of clones, with almost 85% seen just once and around 3% held by the top ten. The source of this sequence is a middle-aged man in good health and CMV-seronegative. Sequenced material: PBMCs.

The CDR3 bases are TGTGCCAGTAGGGTGGAAGGGGGCGCTTACAATGAGCAGTTCTTC. Protein sequence: CASRVEGGAYNEQFF. This chain joins TRBV19 and TRBJ2-1; TRBD1 agrees at 7 bases. Trimming at V came to 6 bases and at J to 4 bases, leaving 9 bases not matched to a gene. Germline CDR1 and CDR2: LNHDA and SQIVND (reference sequence). This CDR3 contains 15 residues.